This T cell receptor (beta chain) was found in a study of shared clonotypes between healthy human individuals. The ends lost 5 bases at V and 5 bases at J; junction bases unmatched: 9. CDR1 and CDR2 from the germline V gene are SEHNR and FQNEAQ (reference sequence). The CDR3 contains 16 residues. The assay was immunoSEQ multiplex PCR, and TCRdb's table has in-frame clones only and misses some. Of 2 million to 2.5 million clones listed, approximately 95% were seen once; the top ten hold approximately 0.13%. This clone was observed a single time. The sequenced sample was naive CD4+ T cells sorted from blood. The subset here: CD45RA+ positively selected. The TCR sequence derives from a young man in good health. V and J are TRBV7-9 and TRBJ1-6; TRBD1 matches 7 bases. The CDR3 bases are TGTGCCAGCAGCCAGGACCAGACAGGGAATAATTCACCCCTCCACTTT. This sequence encodes CASSQDQTGNNSPLHF.